A selection of T cell receptor beta chains follows, all from one sample in a study of T cell responses to AZD1222 COVID-19 vaccine. TCRdb keeps only in-frame clones here, not all; method: immunoSEQ multiplex PCR. The data hold roughly 150,000 clones, with 80% to 90% observed a single time. The sample consisted of peripheral blood, taken on day 0 of AZD1222 vaccination. These receptors were collected from an adult in good health. Both conserved end residues are part of each CDR3.

CASSPTFPGNYGYTF	TRBJ1-2	TRBV5-1
CAWSVLNGENSPLHF	TRBJ1-6	TRBV30
CSVESSGNTIYF	TRBJ1-3	TRBV29-1
CASSPVGWGQAKNIQYF	TRBJ2-4	TRBV7-9
CASSVRGETYEKLFF	TRBJ1-4	TRBV9
CASNRANEKLFF	TRBJ1-4	TRBV6-6
CASSQTSVRGPQPQHF	TRBJ1-5	TRBV4-1
CSASGGTLTDTQYF	TRBJ2-3	TRBV20-1
CASSLNTWNIQYF	TRBJ2-4	TRBV12-3/TRBV12-4
CASSQELAGSYEQYF	TRBJ2-7	TRBV4-2
CASSLAQVDSYGYTF	TRBJ1-2	TRBV5-4
CATSDLAGGETQYF	TRBJ2-5	TRBV24-1
CASSPDRVQNIQYF	TRBJ2-4	TRBV18
CASSFTGTPRRNEQFF	TRBJ2-1	TRBV13
CASSLGPPSELAATDTQYF	TRBJ2-3	TRBV7-2
CASSRQGAFNGELFF	TRBJ2-2	TRBV6-5
CATSDSSSSGGAVNTQYF	TRBJ2-3	TRBV24-1
CASSWSSGTVYGYTF	TRBJ1-2	TRBV27
CASSLEGKGSPGDIQYF	TRBJ2-4	TRBV5-1
CASEGQTVRYEQYF	TRBJ2-7	TRBV28
CASSQATGTSGRGETQYF	TRBJ2-5	TRBV4-2
CASSLAGTNTEAFF	TRBJ1-1	TRBV5-1
CASSPSGGFSSYEQYF	TRBJ2-7	TRBV7-2
CASSQVAPTGGGGKTQYF	TRBJ2-5	TRBV3-1/TRBV3-2
CASSLGLADDNEQFF	TRBJ2-1	TRBV7-9
CASRRDISKGYTF	TRBJ1-2	TRBV6-5
CASSPVTEWGEQYF	TRBJ2-7	TRBV18
CASSSGTVPEAFF	TRBJ1-1	TRBV5-4
CASSLVRGLSYEQYF	TRBJ2-7	TRBV5-6
CASSRGTGNYEQYF	TRBJ2-7	TRBV2
CASSSRQGLYEQYF	TRBJ2-7	TRBV27
CATGTGNTGELFF	TRBJ2-2	TRBV28
CASTPRGAGSVEKLFF	TRBJ1-4	TRBV4-1
CASKEGYTTDTQYF	TRBJ2-3	TRBV2
CAISELWAGVSVHEQFF	TRBJ2-1	TRBV10-3
CASSFGTGWDGYTF	TRBJ1-2	TRBV28
CAWSLGENQPQHF	TRBJ1-5	TRBV30
CAWSGGFPDTQYF	TRBJ2-3	TRBV30
CASSRAADVLFGELFF	TRBJ2-2	TRBV11-2
CASSPRQGSYGANVLTF	TRBJ2-6	TRBV5-6